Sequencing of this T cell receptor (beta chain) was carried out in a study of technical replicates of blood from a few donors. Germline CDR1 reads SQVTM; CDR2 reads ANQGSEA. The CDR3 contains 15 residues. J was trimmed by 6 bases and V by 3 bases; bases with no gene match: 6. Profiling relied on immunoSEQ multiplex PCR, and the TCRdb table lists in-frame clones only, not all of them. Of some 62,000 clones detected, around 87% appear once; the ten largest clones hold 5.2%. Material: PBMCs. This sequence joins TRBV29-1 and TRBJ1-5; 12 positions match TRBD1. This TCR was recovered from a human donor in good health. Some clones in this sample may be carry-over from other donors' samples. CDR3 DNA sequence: TGCAGCGTTGATCCCCGGGACAGGGGGCCTCAGCCCCAGCATTTT. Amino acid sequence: CSVDPRDRGPQPQHF.